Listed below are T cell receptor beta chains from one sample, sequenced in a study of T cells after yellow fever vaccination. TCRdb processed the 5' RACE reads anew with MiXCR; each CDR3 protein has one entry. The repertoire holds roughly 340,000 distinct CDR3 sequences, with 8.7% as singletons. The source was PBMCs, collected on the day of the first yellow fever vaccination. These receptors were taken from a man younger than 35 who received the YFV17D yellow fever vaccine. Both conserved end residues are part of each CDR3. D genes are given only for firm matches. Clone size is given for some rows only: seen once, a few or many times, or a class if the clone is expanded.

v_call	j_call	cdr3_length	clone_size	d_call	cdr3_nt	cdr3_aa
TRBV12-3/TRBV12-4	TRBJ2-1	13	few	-	TGTGCCAGCAGTCTAATGGGGTACAATGAGCAGTTCTTC	CASSLMGYNEQFF
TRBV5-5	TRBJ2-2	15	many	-	TGCGCCAGCAGCTTGACGGGACAGAACACCGGGGAGCTGTTTTTT	CASSLTGQNTGELFF
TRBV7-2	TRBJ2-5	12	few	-	TGTGCCAGCAGCTCCTTCAAAGAGACCCAGTACTTC	CASSSFKETQYF
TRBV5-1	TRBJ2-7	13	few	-	TGCGCCAGCAGCTTGGGCGTTCCCTACGAGCAGTACTTC	CASSLGVPYEQYF
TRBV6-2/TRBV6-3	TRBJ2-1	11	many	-	TGTGCCAGCAGCGGAGGGGGACTTGGTTTCTTC	CASSGGGLGFF
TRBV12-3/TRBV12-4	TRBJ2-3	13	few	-	TGTGCCAGCAGGCGTCTGCACGGAGATACGCAGTATTTT	CASRRLHGDTQYF
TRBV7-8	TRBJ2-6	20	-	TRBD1	TGTGCCAGCAGCTTTGGGGACAGGCCCTTACCTCGCTCTGGGGCCAACGTCCTGACTTTC	CASSFGDRPLPRSGANVLTF
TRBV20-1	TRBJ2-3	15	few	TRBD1	TGCAGTGCTAGATACTGGGACAGGCTGGGGGATACGCAGTATTTT	CSARYWDRLGDTQYF
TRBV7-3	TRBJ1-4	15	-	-	TGTGCCAGCAGCGCCGGGCACAGGCGCGATGAAAAACTGTTTTTT	CASSAGHRRDEKLFF
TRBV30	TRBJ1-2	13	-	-	TGTGCCTGGTTGGGGGGTACGAACTATGGCTACACCTTC	CAWLGGTNYGYTF
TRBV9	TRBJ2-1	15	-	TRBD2	TGTGCCAGCAGCGTAGCGGCGGGGGGGCTGGGTGAGCAGTTCTTC	CASSVAAGGLGEQFF
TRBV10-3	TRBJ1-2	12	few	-	TGTGCCATCAGTGCGGAGGGCTATGGCTACACCTTC	CAISAEGYGYTF
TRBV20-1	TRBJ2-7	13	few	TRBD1	TGCAGTGCTAGCCGGGACAGGGACTACGAGCAGTACTTC	CSASRDRDYEQYF
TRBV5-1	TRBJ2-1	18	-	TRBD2	TGCGCCAGCAGCTTAGGACTAGCGGGGGCCCCTTTGGACAATGAGCAGTTCTTC	CASSLGLAGAPLDNEQFF
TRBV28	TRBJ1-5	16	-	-	TGTGCCAGCAGTTTATCGCTTTTGAGGGGGTATCAGCCCCAGCATTTT	CASSLSLLRGYQPQHF
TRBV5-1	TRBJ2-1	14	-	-	TGCGCCAGCAGCTTACGTGCCCTCTCCAATGAGCAGTTCTTC	CASSLRALSNEQFF
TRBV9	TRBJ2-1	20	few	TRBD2	TGTGCCAGCAGCGCCCTACCCGGGACTAGCGGGCCTAGCTCCTACAATGAGCAGTTCTTC	CASSALPGTSGPSSYNEQFF
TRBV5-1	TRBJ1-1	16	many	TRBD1	TGCGCCAGCAGCTTGTCTCAAACAGGGGGCTCAACTGAAGCTTTCTTT	CASSLSQTGGSTEAFF
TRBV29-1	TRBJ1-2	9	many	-	TGCAGCGTTGAATTTGGCTACACCTTC	CSVEFGYTF
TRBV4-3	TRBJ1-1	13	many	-	TGCGCCAGCAGCCAGACCGTGAACACTGAAGCTTTCTTT	CASSQTVNTEAFF
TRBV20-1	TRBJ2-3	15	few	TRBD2	TGCAGTGCCGGAACCCGGACTAGCGGCACAGATACGCAGTATTTT	CSAGTRTSGTDTQYF
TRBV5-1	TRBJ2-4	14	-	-	TGCGCCAGCAGCTTGCGGGGGGCCGGGCACATTCAGTACTTC	CASSLRGAGHIQYF
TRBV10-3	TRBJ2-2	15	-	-	TGTGCCATCAGAAAAACTAGCCGGAACACCGGGGAGCTGTTTTTT	CAIRKTSRNTGELFF
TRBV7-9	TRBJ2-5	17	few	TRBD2	TGTGCCAGCAGCTTAGCGTTAACTAGCGGAGACCAAGACGTTCAGTACTTC	CASSLALTSGDQDVQYF
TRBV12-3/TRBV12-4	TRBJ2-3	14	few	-	TGTGCCAGCACCCCAGAGGGGGACACAGATACGCAGTATTTT	CASTPEGDTDTQYF
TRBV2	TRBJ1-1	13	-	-	TGTGCCAGCCTTTTATCGTTGAACACTGAAGCTTTCTTT	CASLLSLNTEAFF
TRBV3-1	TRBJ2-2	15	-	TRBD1	TGTGCCAGCTTCCCAGGGGGCGCGAGCACCGGGGAGCTGTTTTTT	CASFPGGASTGELFF
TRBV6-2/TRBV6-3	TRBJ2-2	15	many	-	TGTGCCAGCAGTTTCGCCAGATGGAACACCGGGGAGCTGTTTTTT	CASSFARWNTGELFF
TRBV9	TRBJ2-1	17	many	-	TGTGCCAGCAGCGTAGTGGGGGGTCCCAGCTCCTACAATGAGCAGTTCTTC	CASSVVGGPSSYNEQFF
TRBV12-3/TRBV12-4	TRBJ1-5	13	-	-	TGTGCCAGCACCTGGGGGGAAAATCAGCCCCAGCATTTT	CASTWGENQPQHF
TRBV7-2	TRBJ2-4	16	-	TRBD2	TGTGCCAGCAGCCCCCTAGCGGTGATAGCCAAAAACATTCAGTACTTC	CASSPLAVIAKNIQYF
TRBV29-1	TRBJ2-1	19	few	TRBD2	TGCAGCGTTGAAGGTCCGGGACTAGCGGGGGGGATCCGATACAATGAGCAGTTCTTC	CSVEGPGLAGGIRYNEQFF
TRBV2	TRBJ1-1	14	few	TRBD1	TGTGCCAGCAGTTTCGGGACAGGTCCGACTGAAGCTTTCTTT	CASSFGTGPTEAFF
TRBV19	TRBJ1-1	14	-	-	TGTGCCAGTAGTATCCTAGCGGGTCGGACTGAAGCTTTCTTT	CASSILAGRTEAFF
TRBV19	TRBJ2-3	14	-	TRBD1	TGTGCCAGTAGTAACAGGGGGTACGCAGATACGCAGTATTTT	CASSNRGYADTQYF
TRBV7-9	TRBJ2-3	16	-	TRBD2	TGTGCCAGCAGCCCGCCCGGCGGGGGAGCAGCAGATACGCAGTATTTT	CASSPPGGGAADTQYF
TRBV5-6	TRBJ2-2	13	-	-	TGTGCCAGCAGCTTGTTTTTAACCGGGGAGCTGTTTTTT	CASSLFLTGELFF
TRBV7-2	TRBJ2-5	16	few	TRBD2	TGTGCCAGCACAGGGACTAGCGGGGGCCAACAAGAGACCCAGTACTTC	CASTGTSGGQQETQYF
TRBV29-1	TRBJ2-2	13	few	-	TGCAGCGCTCGGACAGCCTCCACCGGGGAGCTGTTTTTT	CSARTASTGELFF
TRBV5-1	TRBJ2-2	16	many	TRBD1	TGCGCCAGCAGCTTGGCCCGGGACAGCCCTTCCGGGGAGCTGTTTTTT	CASSLARDSPSGELFF
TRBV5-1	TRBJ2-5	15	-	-	TGCGCCAGCAGCGCCGCCCCGGGGCTCCAAGAGACCCAGTACTTC	CASSAAPGLQETQYF
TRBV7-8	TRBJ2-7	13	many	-	TGTGCCAGCAGCTTGGGACAACCCTACGAGCAGTACTTC	CASSLGQPYEQYF
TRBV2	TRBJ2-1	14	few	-	TGTGCCAGCAGTGGGGGCTCGGACTACAATGAGCAGTTCTTC	CASSGGSDYNEQFF
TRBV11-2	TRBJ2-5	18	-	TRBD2	TGTGCCAGCAGCTATACCCGGAGTAGCGGGGGGGAGGGAGGGACCCAGTACTTC	CASSYTRSSGGEGGTQYF